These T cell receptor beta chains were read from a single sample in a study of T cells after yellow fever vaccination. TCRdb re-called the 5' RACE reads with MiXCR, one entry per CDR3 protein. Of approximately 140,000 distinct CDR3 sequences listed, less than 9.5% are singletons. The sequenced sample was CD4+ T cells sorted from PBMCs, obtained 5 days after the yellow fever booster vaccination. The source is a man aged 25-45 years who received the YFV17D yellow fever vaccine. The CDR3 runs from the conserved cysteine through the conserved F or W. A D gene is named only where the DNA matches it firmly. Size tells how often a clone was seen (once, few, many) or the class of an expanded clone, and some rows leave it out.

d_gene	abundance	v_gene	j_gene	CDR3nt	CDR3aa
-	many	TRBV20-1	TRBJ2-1	TGCAGTGCTAGAGTCTGGAGGGATGAGCAGTTCTTC	CSARVWRDEQFF
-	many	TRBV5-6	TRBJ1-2	TGTGCCAGCAGCTTAGGACAGCCGAGTGGCTACACCTTC	CASSLGQPSGYTF
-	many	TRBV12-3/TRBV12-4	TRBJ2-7	TGTGCCAGCAGTTTAGAGGCAGGATACTACGAGCAGTACTTC	CASSLEAGYYEQYF
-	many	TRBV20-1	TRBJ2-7	TGCAGTGCTAGAGAGGTTTCAGGGTCTCCTCTCGAGCAGTACTTC	CSAREVSGSPLEQYF
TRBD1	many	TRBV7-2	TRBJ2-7	TGTGCCAGCAGCCAGGGACAGCAGCGTCAGTACTTC	CASSQGQQRQYF
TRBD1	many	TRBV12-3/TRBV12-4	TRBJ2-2	TGTGCCAGCTTAGGACAGGGGCGTACCGGGGAGCTGTTTTTT	CASLGQGRTGELFF
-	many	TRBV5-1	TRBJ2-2	TGCGCCAGCAGTCCTACTCTAGCACCAACCGGGGAGCTGTTTTTT	CASSPTLAPTGELFF
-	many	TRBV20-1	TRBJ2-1	TGCAGTGCTAGAGATGGGGCCTTAAGGCTCACGGCGGGCAATGAGCAGTTCTTC	CSARDGALRLTAGNEQFF
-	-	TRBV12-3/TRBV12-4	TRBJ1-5	TGTGCCAGCAGCTATGTGGCTAGCAATCAGCCCCAGCATTTT	CASSYVASNQPQHF
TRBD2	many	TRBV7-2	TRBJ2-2	TGTGCCAGCAGCTTATTAGCTAGCGGGAGAGCCGGGGAGCTGTTTTTT	CASSLLASGRAGELFF
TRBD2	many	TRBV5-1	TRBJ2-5	TGCGCCAGCGCCGGAGGAGCGGGAACCCAAGAGACCCAGTACTTC	CASAGGAGTQETQYF
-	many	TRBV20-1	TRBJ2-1	TGCAGTGCTTCTTGGACTGCTATCTACAATGAGCAGTTCTTC	CSASWTAIYNEQFF
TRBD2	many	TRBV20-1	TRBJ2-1	TGCAGTGCCCCTAGCGGGAGGGGGTATGAGCAGTTCTTC	CSAPSGRGYEQFF
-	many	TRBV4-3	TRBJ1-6	TGCGCCAGCAGCCAAGATTTGGGTAATTCACCCCTCCACTTT	CASSQDLGNSPLHF
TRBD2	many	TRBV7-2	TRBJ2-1	TGTGCCAGCAGCTTAAGTAGCGGGAACTCCTACAATGAGCAGTTCTTC	CASSLSSGNSYNEQFF
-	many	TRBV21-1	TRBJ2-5	TGTGCCGAGGAGTGGCTAGCGGGAACCCCCCGGGGGACCCAGTACTTC	CAEEWLAGTPRGTQYF
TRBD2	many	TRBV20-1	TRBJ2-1	TGCAGTGCTAGGCGGCTAGCGGGAGCTTCCTCTCACAATGAGCAGTTCTTC	CSARRLAGASSHNEQFF
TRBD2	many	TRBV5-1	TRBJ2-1	TGCGCCAGCAGCTTTTTGGGGAGGTCGGCTAGCGGGAGGGCCAACGTTCTTGAGCAGTTCTTC	CASSFLGRSASGRANVLEQFF
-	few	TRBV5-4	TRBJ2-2	TGTGCCAGCAGCCCCCCCGGACTATCGAGCACCGGGGAGCTGTTTTTT	CASSPPGLSSTGELFF
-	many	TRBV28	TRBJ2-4	TGTGCCAGCAGTCCCCGACGGGGCCTACGCCTTTCAAACATTCAGTACTTC	CASSPRRGLRLSNIQYF
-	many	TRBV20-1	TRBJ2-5	TGCAGTGCTAGAACGACGGTAGAGACCCAGTACTTC	CSARTTVETQYF
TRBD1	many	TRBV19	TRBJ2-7	TGTGCCAGTAGTACCCGGGACAGAGCCACCTACGAGCAGTACTTC	CASSTRDRATYEQYF
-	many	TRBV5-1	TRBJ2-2	TGCGCCAGCAGCACTGGCCCAACCGCAGCTGACACCGGGGAGCTGTTTTTT	CASSTGPTAADTGELFF
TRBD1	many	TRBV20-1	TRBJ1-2	TGCAGTGCTAGGAGGGCAGGGGGCGCGTTGAACGGCTACACCTTC	CSARRAGGALNGYTF
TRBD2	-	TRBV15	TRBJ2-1	TGTACCACCAGCAGAGAACTACTAGCGGGAGTAGACAATGAGCAGTTCTTC	CTTSRELLAGVDNEQFF
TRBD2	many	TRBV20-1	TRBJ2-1	TGCAGTGCTAGTGATAGCGGGAGGTTTAATGAGCAGTTCTTC	CSASDSGRFNEQFF
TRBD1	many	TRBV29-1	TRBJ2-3	TGCAGCGTTGAAGATCCGGACAGGGCGAGCGCAGATACGCAGTATTTT	CSVEDPDRASADTQYF
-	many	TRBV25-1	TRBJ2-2	TGTGCCACCAGTACGATAAACACCGGGGAGCTGTTTTTT	CATSTINTGELFF
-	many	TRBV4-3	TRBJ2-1	TGCGCCAGCAGCCAAGATTTGTTCGGGGAACAGCGCAATGAGCAGTTCTTC	CASSQDLFGEQRNEQFF
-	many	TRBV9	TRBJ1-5	TGTGCCAGCAGCGTAGCTCCGACACAGAATCAGCCCCAGCATTTT	CASSVAPTQNQPQHF
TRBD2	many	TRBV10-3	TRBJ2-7	TGTGCCATCAGTCCCAGCGGGGGAAGCTCCTACGAGCAGTACTTC	CAISPSGGSSYEQYF
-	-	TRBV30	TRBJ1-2	TGTGCCTGGAGCGGACAGCACTATGGCTACACCTTC	CAWSGQHYGYTF
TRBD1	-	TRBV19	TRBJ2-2	TGTGCCAGTAGTCTCGGGACAGTCTACACCGGGGAGCTGTTTTTT	CASSLGTVYTGELFF
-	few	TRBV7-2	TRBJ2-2	TGTGCCAGCAGCTTAGCGGAGGGTACCGGGGAGCTGTTTTTT	CASSLAEGTGELFF
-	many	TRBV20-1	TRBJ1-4	TGCAGTGCCCGACAGAGTTCAGTTGCTAATGAAAAACTGTTTTTT	CSARQSSVANEKLFF
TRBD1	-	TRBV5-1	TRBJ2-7	TGCGCCAGCAGCTTGGCCTACCGGGACAGGGGCAACGAGCAGTACTTC	CASSLAYRDRGNEQYF
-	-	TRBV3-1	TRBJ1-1	TGTGCCAGCAGCCGATTACAGGGATTAACTGAAGCTTTCTTT	CASSRLQGLTEAFF